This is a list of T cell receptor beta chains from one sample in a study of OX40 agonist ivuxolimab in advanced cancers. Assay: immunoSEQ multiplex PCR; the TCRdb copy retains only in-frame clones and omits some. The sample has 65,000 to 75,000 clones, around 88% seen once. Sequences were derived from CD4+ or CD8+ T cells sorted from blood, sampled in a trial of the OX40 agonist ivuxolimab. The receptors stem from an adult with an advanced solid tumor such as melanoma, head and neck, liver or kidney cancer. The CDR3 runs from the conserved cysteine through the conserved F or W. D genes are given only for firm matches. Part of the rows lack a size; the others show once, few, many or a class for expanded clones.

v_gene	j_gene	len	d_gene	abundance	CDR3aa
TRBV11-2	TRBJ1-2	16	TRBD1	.	CASSLGDSLTNYGYTF
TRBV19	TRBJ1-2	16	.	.	CASQLGAGPVGYGYTF
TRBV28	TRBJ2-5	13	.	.	CASSPGDVRTQYF
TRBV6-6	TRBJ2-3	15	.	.	CASSYPAGPQVAQYF
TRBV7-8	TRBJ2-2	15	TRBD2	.	CASSLGGGRTGELFF
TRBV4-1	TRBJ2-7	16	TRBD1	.	CASSPGQEGLGREQYF
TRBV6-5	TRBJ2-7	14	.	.	CASSYGSNFYEQYF
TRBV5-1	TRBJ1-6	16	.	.	CASSLVIGQRNSPLHF
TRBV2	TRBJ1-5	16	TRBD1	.	CASSGRSGQGNQPQHF
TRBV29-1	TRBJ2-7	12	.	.	CSVQQGSAEQYF
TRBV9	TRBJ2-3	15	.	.	CASSVAQESTDTQYF
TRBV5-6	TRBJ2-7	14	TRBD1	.	CASSVRQGASGQYF
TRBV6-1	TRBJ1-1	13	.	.	CASMGRMNTEAFF
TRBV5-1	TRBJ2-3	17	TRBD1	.	CASSLRSPGTGLDTQYF
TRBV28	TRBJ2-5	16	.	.	CASSDLIPGARETQYF
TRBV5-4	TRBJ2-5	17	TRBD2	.	CASSTPGLGFMKETQYF
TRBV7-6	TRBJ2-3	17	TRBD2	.	CASSPRLAGESTDTQYF
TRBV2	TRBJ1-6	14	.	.	CASSEEGVGSPLHF
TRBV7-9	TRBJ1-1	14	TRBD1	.	CASSFTQGGTEAFF
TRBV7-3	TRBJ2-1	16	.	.	CASSLIPGAGYNEQFF
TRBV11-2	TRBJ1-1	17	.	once	CASSPARGGGLNTEAFF
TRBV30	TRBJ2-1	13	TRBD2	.	CASEGLAVNEQFF
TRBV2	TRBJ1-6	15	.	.	CASSLLNSYNSPLHF
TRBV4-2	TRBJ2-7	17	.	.	CASSQFTGFWSSYEQYF
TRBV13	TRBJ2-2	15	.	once	CASSLGVVSTGELFF
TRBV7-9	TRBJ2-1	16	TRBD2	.	CASSPGGSGVFNEQFF
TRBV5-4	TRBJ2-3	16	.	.	CASSSQGGAFTDTQYF
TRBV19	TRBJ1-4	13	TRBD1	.	CASEDRGHEKLFF
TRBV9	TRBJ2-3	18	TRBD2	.	CASSVESRAGGRGDTQYF
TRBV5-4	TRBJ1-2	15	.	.	CASSLRTEANYGYTF
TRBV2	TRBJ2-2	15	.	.	CASSGVGSSTGELFF
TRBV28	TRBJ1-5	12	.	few	CASSPYQQPQHF
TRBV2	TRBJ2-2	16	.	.	CASSISPGAGTGELFF
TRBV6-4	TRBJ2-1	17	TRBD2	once	CASSESSGGLGYNEQFF
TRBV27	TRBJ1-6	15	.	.	CASSLAGPNNSPLHF
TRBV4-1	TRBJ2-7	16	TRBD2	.	CASSQKKLAGRREQYF
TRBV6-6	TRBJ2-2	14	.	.	CATRGTANTGELFF
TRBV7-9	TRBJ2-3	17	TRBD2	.	CASSAVRAGDLFNTQYF
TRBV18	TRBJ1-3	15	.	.	CASSPLQVPGNTIYF
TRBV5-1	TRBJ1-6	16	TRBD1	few	CASSLVGQGADSPLHF
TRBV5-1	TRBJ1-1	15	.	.	CASSRAGVGDTEAFF
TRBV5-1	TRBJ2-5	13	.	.	CASSFSPEETQYF
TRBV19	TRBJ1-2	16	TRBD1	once	CASSYGGTGSGYGYTF
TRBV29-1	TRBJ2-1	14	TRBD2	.	CSAPRGTSGGEQFF
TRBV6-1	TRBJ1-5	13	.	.	CAIRGSINQPQHF
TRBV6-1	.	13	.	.	CASTQPIAYEQYF
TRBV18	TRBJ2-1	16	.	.	CASSPPVGGGGNEQFF
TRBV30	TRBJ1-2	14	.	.	CAWSVQGTMGGYTF
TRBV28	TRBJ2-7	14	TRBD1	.	CASSGQGRSYEQYF
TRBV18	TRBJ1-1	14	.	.	CASSPQTGNTEAFF
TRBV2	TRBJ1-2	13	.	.	CASSRQEDYGYTF
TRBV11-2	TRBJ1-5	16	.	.	CASSLGGGGSNQPQHF
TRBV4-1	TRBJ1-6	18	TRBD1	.	CASSQDTTGIRFNSPLHF
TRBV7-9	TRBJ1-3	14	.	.	CASSPSPSGNTIYF
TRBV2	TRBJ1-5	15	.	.	CASSEDPSINQPQHF
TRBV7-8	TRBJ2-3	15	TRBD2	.	CASSIAGGYTDTQYF
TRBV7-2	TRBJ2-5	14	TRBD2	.	CASSLAGGSETQYF
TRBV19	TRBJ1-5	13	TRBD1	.	CASVGQAYQPQHF
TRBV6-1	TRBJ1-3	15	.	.	CASSEAGGTGNTIYF